The 25 T cell receptor beta chains in this list originate from one sample, sequenced in a study of T-cell memory formation after mild COVID-19. One entry per CDR3 protein results from TCRdb running MiXCR on the 5' RACE reads. The data show 65,000 to 95,000 distinct CDR3 sequences, with 13% seen just once and around two fifths held by the top ten. The sequenced material came from PBMCs or a T cell subset sorted from them (not recorded which). The receptors stem from a man between 18 and 35 years old who had mild COVID-19 (a few samples of this study predate the infection). Cell type and time point are not known.

The chain is built from TRBV4-3 and TRBJ1-2; 9 bases align to TRBD1. Germline V CDR1 and CDR2: LGHNA, YSLEER. The CDR3 contains 14 residues. V lost 5 bases to trimming and J lost 0 bases; unmatched junction nucleotides: 1. The CDR3 DNA reads TGCGCCAGCAGCGACAGGGGGACTAACTATGGCTACACCTTC. This encodes CASSDRGTNYGYTF.

This chain uses TRBV6-5 with TRBJ2-3; 8 nucleotides agree with TRBD2. V lost 8 bases to trimming and J lost 4 bases; unmatched junction nucleotides: 8. Germline V CDR1 and CDR2: MNHEY, SVGAGI. This CDR3 comprises 14 residues. This CDR3 reads CASSPSGGSDTQYF. The CDR3 nucleotides read TGTGCCAGCTCGCCCAGCGGGGGTTCAGATACGCAGTATTTT.

V usage is TRBV27 and J usage is TRBJ1-2; 7 nucleotides match TRBD1. CDR1 is MNHEY and CDR2 is SMNVEV in the germline V gene (reference sequence). J was trimmed by 5 bases and V by 7 bases; bases with no gene match: 4. The CDR3 runs 12 residues. The CDR3 DNA sequence: TGTGCCAGCAAGCCCAGGGGGTATGGCTACACCTTC. Encoded protein: CASKPRGYGYTF.

This clonotype was found a few times. The chain combines TRBV4-1 with TRBJ1-1; 9 nucleotides align to TRBD1. Looked up from germline, CDR1 is MGHRA and CDR2 is YSYEKL. The CDR3 runs 15 residues. After removal of 3 bases from V and 7 bases from J, the junction contained 9 bases not matched to a gene. The CDR3 region has the DNA TGCGCCAGCAGCCATCGCGGGACAGGGCTCAGTGAAGCTTTCTTT. It is translated as CASSHRGTGLSEAFF.

This clonotype was counted ten times or more. The chain links TRBV19 to TRBJ1-5, with 8 positions matching TRBD1. This CDR3 comprises 15 residues. CDR1 and CDR2 (germline): LNHDA, SQIVND (reference sequence). Unmatched junction bases numbered 12, after V lost 6 bases and J lost 8 bases. CDR3 residues: CASRPGTGAPEPQHF. As DNA, the CDR3 is TGTGCCAGTAGACCCGGGACAGGCGCTCCAGAGCCCCAGCATTTT.

The sample holds many counts of this clonotype. The chain joins TRBV10-3 to TRBJ2-1; D is perhaps TRBD2 (5 bases). This CDR3 spans 16 amino acids. Trimming stripped 4 bases from V and 0 bases from J, with 13 bases between. Germline values: CDR1 ENHRY, CDR2 SYGVKD. CDR3 loop: CAISVTGSDSYNEQFF. The DNA for the CDR3 is TGTGCCATCAGTGTAACGGGGTCTGACTCCTACAATGAGCAGTTCTTC.

This chain joins TRBV3-1 and TRBJ2-3; no firm D call. V lost 1 base to trimming and J lost 2 bases, with 7 bases between them. The length of the CDR3 is 14 residues. Germline assignment: CDR1 LGHDT and CDR2 YNNKEL (reference sequence). This CDR3 is CASSQVGFTDTQYF. As DNA, the CDR3 is TGTGCCAGCAGCCAAGTCGGGTTCACAGATACGCAGTATTTT.

Only a few counts were recorded for this clonotype. This chain joins TRBV27 and TRBJ2-7, with 8 bases lining up with TRBD1. This CDR3 is built from 15 residues. Trimming took 5 bases from V and 0 from J; bases not matched to a gene: 6. CDR1 MNHEY and CDR2 SMNVEV come from the germline V gene (reference sequence). CDR3 in amino acids: CASSTGQGSSYEQYV. CDR3 in DNA: TGTGCCAGCAGTACCGGACAGGGAAGCTCCTACGAGCAGTACGTC.

The chain links TRBV27 to TRBJ2-1, with D possibly being TRBD1 or TRBD2 (5 bases each). In germline, CDR1 is MNHEY, CDR2 SMNVEV (reference sequence). The CDR3 is 16 residues long. V lost 3 bases to trimming and J lost 1 base, with 13 bases between them. CDR3 amino acids: CASSLGVPGSYNEQFF. The CDR3 DNA reads TGTGCCAGCAGTTTGGGGGTCCCGGGGTCCTACAATGAGCAGTTCTTC.

As to this clonotype: A much more abundant neighbour one base away suggests this may be a read error. The DNA for the CDR3 is TGTGCCAGCGGCACCGGGGAGCTGTTTTTT. It is translated as CASGTGELFF. V and J are TRBV7-6 and TRBJ2-2; D uncertain. Trimming stripped 8 bases from V and 4 bases from J, with 2 bases between. CDR3 size: 10 residues. Germline values: CDR1 SGHVS, CDR2 FNYEAQ.

This clonotype appeared a few times. The chain has TRBV30 and TRBJ1-1; no definite D call. Deletions cut 2 bases from V and 2 bases from J, with 3 bases between. Germline lookup yields CDR1 GTSNPN and CDR2 SVGIG (reference sequence). CDR3 length equals 11 residues. In nucleotides, the CDR3 is TGTGCCTGGAGTACCAACACTGAAGCTTTCTTT. Its protein product is CAWSTNTEAFF.

V is TRBV4-2 and J is TRBJ2-2, with D perhaps TRBD1 or TRBD2 (6 bases each). Trimming pared 0 bases from V and 4 bases from J, leaving 9 bases between. The germline gives CDR1 LGHNA, CDR2 YNFKEQ. The CDR3 runs to 15 residues. The CDR3 loop is CASSQDEGGTGELFF. The CDR3 DNA reads as TGTGCCAGCAGCCAAGATGAGGGGGGCACCGGGGAGCTGTTTTTT.

This clonotype has just a few counts. The V call is TRBV7-2, the J call TRBJ1-1; no firm D call. The CDR3 runs 14 residues. V was pared by 1 base and J by 10 bases, with 16 bases between. Per germline, CDR1 SGHTA and CDR2 FQGNSA. CDR3 nucleotide sequence: TGTGCCAGCAGCTTAGAAATAGTTGATCCGGTAGCTTTCTTT. Protein product: CASSLEIVDPVAFF.

The chain joins TRBV4-1 to TRBJ1-1, with 10 bases aligning to TRBD1. CDR1 and CDR2 (germline): MGHRA, YSYEKL. The V gene end was trimmed by 4 bases and the J gene end by 5 bases; junction bases not matched to a gene: 4. The CDR3 contains 14 residues. The CDR3 here is CASSPRQGATEAFF. CDR3 nucleotide sequence: TGCGCCAGCAGCCCACGACAGGGGGCTACTGAAGCTTTCTTT.

This clonotype was counted only a few times. This chain uses TRBV21-1 with TRBJ2-7; no check of the table's D call, TRBD2, against the DNA was made. TRBV21-1 is described as a pseudogene. The CDR3 runs 17 residues. CDR3 in amino acids: CASSKALERGPLYEQYV. The DNA of the CDR3 is TGTGCCAGCAGCAAAGCGCTTGAGCGGGGTCCCCTCTACGAGCAGTACGTC.

There are a few counts of this clonotype. This chain uses TRBV5-1 with TRBJ2-2; D remains ambiguous. The length of the CDR3 is 15 residues. CDR1 and CDR2 from the germline V gene are SGHRS and YFSETQ. V dropped 0 bases and J dropped 6 bases, with 12 bases sitting between them. CDR3 sequence reads: CASSLVWDRSGELFF. In DNA, the CDR3 is TGCGCCAGCAGCTTGGTCTGGGATCGGTCCGGGGAGCTGTTTTTT. The entire variable domain, with the rest obtained from reference TRBV5-1 and TRBJ2-2, is as follows: KAGVTQTPRYLIKTRGQQVTLSCSPISGHRSVSWYQQTPGQGLQFLFEYFSETQRNKGNFPGRFSGRQFSNSRSEMNVSTLELGDSALYLCASSLVWDRSGELFFGEGSRLTVL.

The V and J genes are TRBV29-1 and TRBJ2-7; perhaps D is TRBD1 or TRBD2 (5 bases each). Trimming took off 4 bases at V and 6 bases at J, with 13 bases between the two ends. The CDR3 has 12 residues. Germline assignment: CDR1 SQVTM and CDR2 ANQGSEA. CDR3 sequence: CSVGWGFREQYF. CDR3 nucleotide sequence: TGCAGCGTTGGCTGGGGGTTCCGCGAGCAGTACTTC.

The rearrangement uses TRBV6-5 and TRBJ2-3; D possibly matches TRBD1 or TRBD2 (7 bases each). Germline lookup yields CDR1 MNHEY and CDR2 SVGAGI. The V end was cut by 6 bases, the J end by 6 bases, with 13 bases between. The CDR3 length is 13 residues. The CDR3 DNA reads TGTGCCAGCAGCGATCAGGGGGGGGATACGCAGTATTTT. Translating gives CASSDQGGDTQYF.

This clonotype was seen only a few times. This chain uses TRBV24-1 with TRBJ2-1; D not resolved. Germline loops: CDR1 KGHDR, CDR2 SFDVKD. This CDR3 spans 17 amino acids. Deletions cut 0 bases from V and 4 bases from J, with 15 bases between. The CDR3 loop is CATSDLRIGFAYNEQFF. The CDR3 nucleotides are TGTGCCACCAGTGATTTGCGGATCGGTTTCGCTTACAATGAGCAGTTCTTC.

This clonotype occurred a few times. The chain joins TRBV6-5 to TRBJ1-5; tentatively, D is TRBD1 (5 bases). The germline V gene encodes CDR1 MNHEY and CDR2 SVGAGI. The V end was cut by 0 bases, the J end by 8 bases, with 8 bases between. This CDR3 contains 13 residues. CDR3 DNA: TGTGCCAGCAGTTACTCAGCGGGGGAGCCCCAGCATTTT. Residues: CASSYSAGEPQHF.

This clonotype has only a few counts. This chain connects TRBV27 to TRBJ2-3; maybe TRBD2 (5 bases). V gave up 2 bases and J gave up 8 bases, with 8 bases separating them. Germline V gives CDR1 MNHEY, CDR2 SMNVEV (reference sequence). The CDR3 spans 12 residues. The CDR3 reads CASSLTGGTQYF. The CDR3 nucleotides are TGTGCCAGCAGTTTAACCGGAGGTACGCAGTATTTT.

About this clonotype: The junction does not match germline at one end; this may be a read error. The chain employs TRBV12-3 or TRBV12-4 and TRBJ2-7; D assignment may be TRBD1 or TRBD2 (5 bases each). The CDR3 is 12 amino acids. DNA of the CDR3: TGTGCCAGCAGTTTAATGCTTCGGGACGTAACCTTC. It translates to CASSLMLRDVTF.

V gene TRBV7-2 combines with J gene TRBJ1-1, with 9 bases that match TRBD1. Germline CDR1 SGHTA, CDR2 FQGNSA. V dropped 1 base and J dropped 4; count of bases not matched to a gene: 7. This CDR3 is 16 amino acids long. Here the CDR3 DNA reads TGTGCCAGCAGCTTAGACAGGGGGCAAGTCGGCACTGAAGCTTTCTTT. This sequence encodes CASSLDRGQVGTEAFF.

In its sample, this clonotype was seen a few times. The rearrangement uses TRBV20-1 and TRBJ1-2; TRBD1 matches 8 bases. CDR1 and CDR2 (germline): DFQATT, SNEGSKA (reference sequence). The CDR3 spans 15 residues. V was pared by 0 bases and J by 5 bases, with 8 bases of the junction left unmatched. The CDR3 region has the DNA TGCAGTGCTAGAGAGCCCGGACAGGGCCATTATGGCTACACCTTC. This encodes CSAREPGQGHYGYTF.

The rearrangement links TRBV29-1 to TRBJ2-5, with D perhaps TRBD2 (5 bases). The germline CDR1 and CDR2 sequences are SQVTM and ANQGSEA. The germline V and J ends were trimmed by 7 bases and 4 bases, with 10 bases remaining between them. The CDR3 is made up of 11 amino acids. In DNA form, the CDR3 reads TGCAGCGGCACAGAGGGAGAGACCCAGTACTTC. Encoded protein: CSGTEGETQYF.